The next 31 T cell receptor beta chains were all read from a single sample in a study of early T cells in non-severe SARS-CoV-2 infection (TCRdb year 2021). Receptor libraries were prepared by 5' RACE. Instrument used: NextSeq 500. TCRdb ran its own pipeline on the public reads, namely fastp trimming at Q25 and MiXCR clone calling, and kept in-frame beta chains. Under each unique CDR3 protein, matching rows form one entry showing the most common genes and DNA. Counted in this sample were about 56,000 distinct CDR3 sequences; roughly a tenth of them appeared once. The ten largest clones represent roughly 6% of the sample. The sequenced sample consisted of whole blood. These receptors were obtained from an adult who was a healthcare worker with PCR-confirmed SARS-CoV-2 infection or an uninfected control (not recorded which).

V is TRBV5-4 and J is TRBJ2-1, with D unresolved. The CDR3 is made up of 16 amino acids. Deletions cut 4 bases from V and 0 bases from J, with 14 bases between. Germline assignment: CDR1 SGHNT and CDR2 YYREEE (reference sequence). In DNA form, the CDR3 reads TGTGCCAGCAGCCGCCCCAAGGTTCTCTCCTACAATGAGCAGTTCTTC. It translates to CASSRPKVLSYNEQFF. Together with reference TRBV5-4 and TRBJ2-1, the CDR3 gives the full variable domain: ETGVTQSPTHLIKTRGQQVTLRCSSQSGHNTVSWYQQALGQGPQFIFQYYREEENGRGNFPPRFSGLQFPNYSSELNVNALELDDSALYLCASSRPKVLSYNEQFFGPGTRLTVL.

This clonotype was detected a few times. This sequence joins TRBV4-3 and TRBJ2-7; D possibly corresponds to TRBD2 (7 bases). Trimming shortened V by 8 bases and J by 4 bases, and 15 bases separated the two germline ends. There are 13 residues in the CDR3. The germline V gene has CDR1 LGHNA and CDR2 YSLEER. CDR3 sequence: CASARGASYEQYF. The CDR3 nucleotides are TGCGCCAGCGCCCGGGGGGCCTCATACGAGCAGTACTTC.

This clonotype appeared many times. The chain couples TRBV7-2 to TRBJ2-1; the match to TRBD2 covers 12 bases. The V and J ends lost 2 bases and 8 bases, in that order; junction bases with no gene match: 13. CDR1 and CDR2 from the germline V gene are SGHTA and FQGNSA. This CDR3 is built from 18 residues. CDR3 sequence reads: CASSLKIATSGSGDEQFF. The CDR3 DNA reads TGTGCCAGCAGCTTAAAGATCGCGACTAGCGGGAGTGGCGATGAGCAGTTCTTC.

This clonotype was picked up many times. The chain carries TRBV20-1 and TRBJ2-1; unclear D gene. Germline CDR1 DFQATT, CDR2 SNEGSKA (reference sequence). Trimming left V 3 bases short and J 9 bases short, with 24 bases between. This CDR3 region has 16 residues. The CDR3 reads CSASPGGFARGGEQFF. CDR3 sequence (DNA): TGCAGTGCTAGTCCCGGCGGTTTTGCTAGAGGCGGTGAGCAGTTCTTC.

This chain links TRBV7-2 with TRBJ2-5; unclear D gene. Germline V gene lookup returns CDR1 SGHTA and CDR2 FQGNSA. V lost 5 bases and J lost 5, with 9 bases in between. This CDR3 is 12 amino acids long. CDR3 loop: CASSLQMETQYF. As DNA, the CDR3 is TGTGCCAGCAGCCTCCAAATGGAGACCCAGTACTTC. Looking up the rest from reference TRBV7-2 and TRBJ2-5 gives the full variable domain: GAGVSQSPSNKVTEKGKDVELRCDPISGHTALYWYRQSLGQGLEFLIYFQGNSAPDKSGLPSDRFSAERTGGSVSTLTIQRTQQEDSAVYLCASSLQMETQYFGPGTRLLVL.

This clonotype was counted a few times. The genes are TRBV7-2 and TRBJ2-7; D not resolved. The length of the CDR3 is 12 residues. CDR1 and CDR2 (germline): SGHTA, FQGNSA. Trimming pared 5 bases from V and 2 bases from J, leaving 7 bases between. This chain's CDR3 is CASSLSAYEQYF. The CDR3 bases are TGTGCCAGCAGCCTTTCGGCCTACGAGCAGTACTTC. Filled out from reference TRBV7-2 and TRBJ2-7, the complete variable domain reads GAGVSQSPSNKVTEKGKDVELRCDPISGHTALYWYRQSLGQGLEFLIYFQGNSAPDKSGLPSDRFSAERTGGSVSTLTIQRTQQEDSAVYLCASSLSAYEQYFGPGTRLTVT.

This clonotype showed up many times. CDR3 in DNA: TGCAGCGTTGAACCCCGGGCTAGCACAGATACGCAGTATTTT. Its translation is CSVEPRASTDTQYF. This chain links TRBV29-1 with TRBJ2-3; no definite D call. V gave up 2 bases and J gave up 0 bases, with 9 bases separating them. CDR1 is SQVTM, CDR2 ANQGSEA, per germline. This CDR3 has 14 amino acids.

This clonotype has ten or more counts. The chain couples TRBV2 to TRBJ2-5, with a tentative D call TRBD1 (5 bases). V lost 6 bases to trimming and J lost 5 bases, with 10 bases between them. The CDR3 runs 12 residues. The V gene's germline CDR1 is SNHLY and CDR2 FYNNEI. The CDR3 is CASSDRGETQYF. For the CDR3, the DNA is TGTGCCAGCAGCGACAGAGGCGAGACCCAGTACTTC.

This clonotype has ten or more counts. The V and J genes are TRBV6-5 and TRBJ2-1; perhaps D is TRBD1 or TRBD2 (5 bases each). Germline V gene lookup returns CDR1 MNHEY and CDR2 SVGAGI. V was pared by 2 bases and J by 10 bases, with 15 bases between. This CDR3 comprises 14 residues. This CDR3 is CASSYGVAREEQFF. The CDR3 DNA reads TGTGCCAGCAGTTACGGAGTAGCCAGGGAGGAGCAGTTCTTC.

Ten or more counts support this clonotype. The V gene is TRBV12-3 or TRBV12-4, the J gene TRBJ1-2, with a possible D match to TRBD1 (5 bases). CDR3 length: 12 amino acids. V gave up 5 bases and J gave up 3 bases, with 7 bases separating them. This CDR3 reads CASSLGHYGYTF. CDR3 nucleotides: TGTGCCAGCAGTCTGGGGCACTATGGCTACACCTTC.

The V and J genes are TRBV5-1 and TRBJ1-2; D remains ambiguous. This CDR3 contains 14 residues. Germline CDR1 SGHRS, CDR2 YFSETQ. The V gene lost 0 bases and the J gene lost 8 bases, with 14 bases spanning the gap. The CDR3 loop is CASSLVEGIGGYTF. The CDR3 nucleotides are TGCGCCAGCAGCTTGGTTGAGGGAATCGGCGGCTACACCTTC.

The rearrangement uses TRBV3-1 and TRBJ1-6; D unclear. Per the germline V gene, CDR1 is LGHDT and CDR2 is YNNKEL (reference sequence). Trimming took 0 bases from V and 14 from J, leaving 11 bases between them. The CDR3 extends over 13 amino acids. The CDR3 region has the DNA TGTGCCAGCAGCCAAGATGGACCTCCGACCCTCCACTTT. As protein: CASSQDGPPTLHF.

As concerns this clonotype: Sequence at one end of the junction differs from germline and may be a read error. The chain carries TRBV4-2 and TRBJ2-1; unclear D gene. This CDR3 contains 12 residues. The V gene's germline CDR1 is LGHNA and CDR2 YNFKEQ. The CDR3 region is CVSSQRSPKQFF. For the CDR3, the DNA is TGTGTCAGCAGCCAGAGGAGCCCAAAGCAGTTCTTC.

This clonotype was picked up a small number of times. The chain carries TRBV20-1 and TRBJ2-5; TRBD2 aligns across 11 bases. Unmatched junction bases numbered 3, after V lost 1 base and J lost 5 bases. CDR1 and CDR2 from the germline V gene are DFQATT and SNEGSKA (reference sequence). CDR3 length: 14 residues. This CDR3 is CSARVAGGPETQYF. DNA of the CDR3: TGCAGTGCTAGAGTAGCGGGAGGGCCCGAGACCCAGTACTTC.

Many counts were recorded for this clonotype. This chain's CDR3 is CASSLSVDAYNSPLHF. CDR3 nucleotide sequence: TGTGCCAGCAGCTTGAGCGTGGATGCCTATAATTCACCCCTCCACTTT. The chain recombines TRBV5-6 with TRBJ1-6; D is unclear. Trimming took 1 base from V and 2 from J, leaving 10 bases between them. Germline assignment: CDR1 SGHDT and CDR2 YYEEEE. This CDR3 comprises 16 residues.

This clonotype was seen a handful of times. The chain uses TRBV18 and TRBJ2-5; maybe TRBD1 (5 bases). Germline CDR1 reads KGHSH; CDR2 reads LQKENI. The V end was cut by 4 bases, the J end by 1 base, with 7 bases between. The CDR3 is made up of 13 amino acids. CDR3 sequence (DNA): TGTGCCAGCTCACGGGGCGCCCAAGAGACCCAGTACTTC. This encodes CASSRGAQETQYF. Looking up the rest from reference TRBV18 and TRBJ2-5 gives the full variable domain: NAGVMQNPRHLVRRRGQEARLRCSPMKGHSHVYWYRQLPEEGLKFMVYLQKENIIDESGMPKERFSAEFPKEGPSILRIQQVVRGDSAAYFCASSRGAQETQYFGPGTRLLVL.

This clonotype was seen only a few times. The CDR3 spells CSARTGGDTGELFF. CDR3 DNA: TGCAGCGCACGGACAGGGGGTGACACCGGGGAGCTGTTTTTT. The chain combines TRBV29-1 with TRBJ2-2; 10 bases match TRBD1. Germline CDR1 SQVTM, CDR2 ANQGSEA. V lost 7 bases, J lost 3 bases, and 5 bases stayed unmatched. This CDR3 is 14 amino acids long.

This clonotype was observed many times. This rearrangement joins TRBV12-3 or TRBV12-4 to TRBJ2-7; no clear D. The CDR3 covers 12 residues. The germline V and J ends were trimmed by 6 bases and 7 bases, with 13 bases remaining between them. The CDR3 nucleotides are TGTGCCAGCAGGCCCGGGTCGGGTGAGCAGTACTTC. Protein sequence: CASRPGSGEQYF.

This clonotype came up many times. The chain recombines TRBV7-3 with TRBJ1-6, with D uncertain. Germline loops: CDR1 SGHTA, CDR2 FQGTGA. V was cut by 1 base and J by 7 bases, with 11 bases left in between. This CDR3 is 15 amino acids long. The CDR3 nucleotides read TGTGCCAGCAGCTTAAAACCTGCGGGGAATTCACCCCTCCACTTT. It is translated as CASSLKPAGNSPLHF.

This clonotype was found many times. The CDR3 reads CASARGAGYNEQFF. CDR3 DNA sequence: TGTGCCAGCGCTCGGGGAGCGGGATATAATGAGCAGTTCTTC. V is TRBV7-3 and J is TRBJ2-1; 7 bases are a match to TRBD2. CDR3 size: 14 residues. V gave up 8 bases and J gave up 7 bases; unmatched junction bases: 11. Germline assignment: CDR1 SGHTA and CDR2 FQGTGA.

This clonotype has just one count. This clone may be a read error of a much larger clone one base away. The CDR3 loop reads CSAILSGKQYF. The DNA of the CDR3 is TGCAGTGCTATACTCTCAGGCAAGCAGTACTTC. J is TRBJ2-7 and V is TRBV20-1; D not resolved. Germline assignment: CDR1 DFQATT and CDR2 SNEGSKA (reference sequence). This CDR3 contains 11 residues. V was trimmed by 4 bases and J by 8 bases, leaving 12 bases between them.

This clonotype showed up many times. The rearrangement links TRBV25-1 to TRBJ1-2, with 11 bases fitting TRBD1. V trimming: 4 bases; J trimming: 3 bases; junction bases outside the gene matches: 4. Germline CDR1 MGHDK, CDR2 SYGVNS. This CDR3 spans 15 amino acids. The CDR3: CASSADRGQHYGYTF. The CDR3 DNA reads TGTGCCAGCAGTGCGGACAGGGGGCAGCACTATGGCTACACCTTC.

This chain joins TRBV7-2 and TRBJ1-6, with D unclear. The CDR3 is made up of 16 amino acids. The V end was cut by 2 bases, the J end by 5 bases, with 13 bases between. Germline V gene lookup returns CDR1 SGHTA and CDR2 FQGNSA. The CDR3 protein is CASSLRGGRNNSPLHF. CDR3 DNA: TGTGCCAGCAGCTTACGAGGAGGCAGAAATAATTCACCCCTCCACTTT.

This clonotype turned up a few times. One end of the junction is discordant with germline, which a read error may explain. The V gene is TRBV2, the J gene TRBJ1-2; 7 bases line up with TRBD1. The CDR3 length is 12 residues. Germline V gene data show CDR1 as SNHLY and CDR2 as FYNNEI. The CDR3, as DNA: TGTGCCAGCAGTGAAGCAAGTCCGACAGGGCTTTTC. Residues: CASSEASPTGLF.

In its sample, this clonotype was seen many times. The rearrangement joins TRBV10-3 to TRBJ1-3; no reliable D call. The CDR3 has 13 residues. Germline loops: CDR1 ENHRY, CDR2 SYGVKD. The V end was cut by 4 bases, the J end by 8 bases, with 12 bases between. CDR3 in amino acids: CAISGGSPDTIYF. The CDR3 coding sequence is TGTGCCATCAGTGGAGGCAGTCCGGACACCATATATTTT.

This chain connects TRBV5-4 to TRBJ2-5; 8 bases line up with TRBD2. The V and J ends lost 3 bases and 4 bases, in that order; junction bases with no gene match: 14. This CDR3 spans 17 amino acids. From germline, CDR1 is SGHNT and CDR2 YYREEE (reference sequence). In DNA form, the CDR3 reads TGTGCCAGCAGCTGGAGGGGGAGCGGGAGAGGTGTAGAGACCCAGTACTTC. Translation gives CASSWRGSGRGVETQYF.

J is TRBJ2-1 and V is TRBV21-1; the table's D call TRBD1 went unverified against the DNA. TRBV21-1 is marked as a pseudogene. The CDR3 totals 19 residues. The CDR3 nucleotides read TGTGCCAGCAGACCGACGGGACAGGGTTTTAGATGTAGGAAAAATGAGCAGTTCTTC. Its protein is CASRPTGQGFRCRKNEQFF.

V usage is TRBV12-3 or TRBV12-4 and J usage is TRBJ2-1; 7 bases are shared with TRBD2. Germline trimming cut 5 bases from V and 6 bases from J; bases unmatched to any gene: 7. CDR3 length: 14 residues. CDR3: CASSPREAGNEQFF. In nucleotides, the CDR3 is TGTGCCAGCAGTCCCCGGGAGGCTGGCAATGAGCAGTTCTTC.

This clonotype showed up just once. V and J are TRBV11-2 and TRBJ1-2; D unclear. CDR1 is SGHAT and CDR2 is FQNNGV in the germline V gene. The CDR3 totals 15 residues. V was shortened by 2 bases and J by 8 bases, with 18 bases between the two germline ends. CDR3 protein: CASSLNQLGMRGYTF. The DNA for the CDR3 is TGTGCCAGCAGCTTAAATCAACTGGGGATGAGAGGCTACACCTTC.

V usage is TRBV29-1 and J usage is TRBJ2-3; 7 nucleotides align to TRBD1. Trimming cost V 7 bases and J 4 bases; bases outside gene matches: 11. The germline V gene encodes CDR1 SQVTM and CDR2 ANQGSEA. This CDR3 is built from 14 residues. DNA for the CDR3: TGCAGCGCCCTGACAGGGATAGGCCCAGATACGCAGTATTTT. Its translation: CSALTGIGPDTQYF.

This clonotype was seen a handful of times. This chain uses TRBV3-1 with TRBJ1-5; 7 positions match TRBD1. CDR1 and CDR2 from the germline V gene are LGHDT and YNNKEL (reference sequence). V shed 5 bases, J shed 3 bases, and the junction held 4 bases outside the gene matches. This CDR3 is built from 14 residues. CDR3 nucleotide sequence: TGTGCCAGCAGCTTGGGACAGTTCAATCAGCCCCAGCATTTT. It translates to CASSLGQFNQPQHF.